These 2 T cell receptor beta chains originate from one sample sequenced in a study of blood T cell repertoires in COVID-19. Repertoires were generated with immunoSEQ multiplex PCR, while TCRdb's copy carries only in-frame clones and drops some. The sample includes approximately 400,000 clones, 87% seen only once; the top ten take around 1.3%. The sequenced sample consisted of PBMCs or T cells enriched from blood (not recorded which). These receptors came from a man under 40 who had recovered from COVID-19.

This chain joins TRBV7-9 and TRBJ1-2; 7 positions agree with TRBD1. CDR1 and CDR2 (germline): SEHNR, FQNEAQ (reference sequence). CDR3 length: 13 residues. The V segment lost 5 bases and the J segment 6 bases; nucleotides outside the gene matches: 6. This CDR3 is CASSPTGTDGYTF. The CDR3, as DNA: TGTGCCAGCAGCCCGACAGGGACGGATGGCTACACCTTC.

This chain joins TRBV5-6 and TRBJ1-2, with D tentatively TRBD1 (6 bases). Trimming removed 2 bases at V and 2 bases at J, with 10 bases between. The CDR3 consists of 14 residues. Germline CDR1 reads SGHDT; CDR2 reads YYEEEE. CDR3: CASSLGGQNYGYTF. The CDR3 DNA reads TGTGCCAGCAGCTTAGGAGGACAGAACTATGGCTACACCTTC.